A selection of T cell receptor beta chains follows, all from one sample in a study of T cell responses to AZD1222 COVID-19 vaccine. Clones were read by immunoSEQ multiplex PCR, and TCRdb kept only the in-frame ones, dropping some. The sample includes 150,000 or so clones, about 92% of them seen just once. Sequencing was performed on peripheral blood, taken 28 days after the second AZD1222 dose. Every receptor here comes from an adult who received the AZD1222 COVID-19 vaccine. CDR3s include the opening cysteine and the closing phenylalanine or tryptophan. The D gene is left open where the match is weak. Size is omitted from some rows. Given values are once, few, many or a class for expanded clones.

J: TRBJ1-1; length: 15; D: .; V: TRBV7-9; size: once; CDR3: CASSANSGRNTEAFF; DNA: TGTGCCAGCAGCGCTAACTCAGGGAGGAACACTGAAGCTTTCTTT
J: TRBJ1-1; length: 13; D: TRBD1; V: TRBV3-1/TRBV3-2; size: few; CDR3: CASSRQGGTEAFF; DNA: TGTGCCAGCAGTAGACAGGGAGGAACTGAAGCTTTCTTT
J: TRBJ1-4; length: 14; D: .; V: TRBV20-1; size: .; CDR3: CSASLHRGNEKLFF; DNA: TGCAGTGCTAGTCTCCACCGGGGGAATGAAAAACTGTTTTTT
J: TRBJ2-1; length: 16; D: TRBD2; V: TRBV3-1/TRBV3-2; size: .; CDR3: CASSHHSGGVYNEQFF; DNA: TGTGCCAGCAGCCATCACAGCGGGGGTGTCTACAATGAGCAGTTCTTC
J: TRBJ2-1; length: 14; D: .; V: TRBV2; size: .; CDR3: CASSEGPFSKRQFF; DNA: TGTGCCAGCAGTGAAGGGCCGTTTTCTAAGAGACAGTTCTTC
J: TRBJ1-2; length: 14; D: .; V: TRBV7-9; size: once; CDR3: CASSLLAGADGYTF; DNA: TGTGCCAGCAGCTTGCTCGCAGGGGCCGATGGCTACACCTTC
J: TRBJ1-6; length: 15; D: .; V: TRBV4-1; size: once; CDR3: CASSRLSGANSPLHF; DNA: TGCGCCAGCAGCCGCCTTTCAGGGGCCAATTCACCCCTCCACTTT
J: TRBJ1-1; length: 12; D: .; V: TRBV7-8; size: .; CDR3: CASSLVGGGAFF; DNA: TGTGCCAGCAGCTTAGTGGGCGGCGGGGCTTTCTTT
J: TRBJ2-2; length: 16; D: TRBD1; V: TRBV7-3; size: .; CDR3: CASSLTGTGGRGELFF; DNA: TGTGCCAGCAGCCTTACCGGGACAGGGGGCCGAGGGGAGCTGTTTTTT
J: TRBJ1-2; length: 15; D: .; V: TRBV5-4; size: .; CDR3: CASSHQADLNYGYTF; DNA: TGTGCCAGCAGCCATCAGGCAGACCTTAACTATGGCTACACCTTC
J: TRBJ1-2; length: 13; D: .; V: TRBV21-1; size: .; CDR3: CAFDEGAIDGYTF; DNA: TGTGCCTTTGACGAGGGGGCGATAGATGGCTACACCTTC
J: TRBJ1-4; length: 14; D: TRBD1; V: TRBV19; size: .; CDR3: CATQDRGTNEKLFF; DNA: TGTGCCACCCAGGACAGGGGAACTAATGAAAAACTGTTTTTT
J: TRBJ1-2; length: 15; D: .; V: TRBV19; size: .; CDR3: CASSTRTAGTYGYTF; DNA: TGTGCCAGTAGTACCCGGACGGCCGGGACGTATGGCTACACCTTC
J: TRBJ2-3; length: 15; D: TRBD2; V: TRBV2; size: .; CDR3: CASSRSGGGTDTQYF; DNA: TGTGCCAGCAGTAGGAGCGGGGGGGGCACAGATACGCAGTATTTT
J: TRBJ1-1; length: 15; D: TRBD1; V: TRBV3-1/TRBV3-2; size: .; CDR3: CASSQDLGTGSTAFF; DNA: TGTGCCAGCAGCCAAGATTTGGGGACAGGGTCTACAGCTTTCTTT
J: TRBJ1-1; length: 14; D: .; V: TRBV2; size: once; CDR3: CASSDWGEVAEAFF; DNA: TGTGCCAGCAGTGATTGGGGGGAGGTCGCTGAAGCTTTCTTT
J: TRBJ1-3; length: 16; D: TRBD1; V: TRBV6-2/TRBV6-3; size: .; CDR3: CASSYRGQAYGNTIYF; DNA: TGTGCCAGCAGTTACCGCGGACAGGCGTATGGAAACACCATATATTTT
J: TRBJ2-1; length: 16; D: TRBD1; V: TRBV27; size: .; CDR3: CASSLSLRGRGNEQFF; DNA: TGTGCCAGCAGTTTATCCCTTCGCGGCAGGGGGAATGAGCAGTTCTTC
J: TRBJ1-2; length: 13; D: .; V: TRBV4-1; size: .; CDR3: CASSQRTDYGYTF; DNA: TGCGCCAGCAGCCAAAGGACAGATTATGGCTACACCTTC
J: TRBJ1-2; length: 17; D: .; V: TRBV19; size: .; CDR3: CASRPIDSRAGNYGYTF; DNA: TGTGCCAGTAGGCCGATTGATTCCAGAGCCGGGAACTATGGCTACACCTTC
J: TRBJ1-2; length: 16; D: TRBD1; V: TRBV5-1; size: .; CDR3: CASSSGQGRGDYGYTF; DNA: TGCGCCAGCAGCTCGGGACAGGGGCGAGGGGACTATGGCTACACCTTC
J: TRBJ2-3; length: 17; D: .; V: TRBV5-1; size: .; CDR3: CASSSSDYFLGTDTQYF; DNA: TGCGCCAGCAGCTCTTCGGACTACTTCCTAGGGACAGATACGCAGTATTTT
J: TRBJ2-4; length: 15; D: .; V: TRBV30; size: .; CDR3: CACDGGPRSKNIQYF; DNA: TGTGCCTGTGACGGGGGGCCCCGGTCCAAAAACATTCAGTACTTC
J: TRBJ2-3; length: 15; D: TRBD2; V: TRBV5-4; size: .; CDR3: CASSRTSGGTDTQYF; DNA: TGTGCCAGCAGCCGGACTAGCGGGGGCACAGATACGCAGTATTTT
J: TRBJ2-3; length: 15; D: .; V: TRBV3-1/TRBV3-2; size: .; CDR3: CASSLTGAGTDTQYF; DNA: TGTGCCAGCAGCCTAACGGGGGCTGGGACAGATACGCAGTATTTT
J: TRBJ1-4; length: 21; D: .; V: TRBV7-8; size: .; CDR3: CASSWATSPLQDTTTNEKLFF; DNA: TGTGCCAGCAGCTGGGCCACCTCCCCCCTCCAGGACACCACAACTAATGAAAAACTGTTTTTT
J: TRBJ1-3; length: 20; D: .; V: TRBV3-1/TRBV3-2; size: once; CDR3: CASSLNPIYQDGDSGNTIYF; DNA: TGTGCCAGCAGCCTAAACCCCATCTACCAGGACGGGGACTCTGGAAACACCATATATTTT
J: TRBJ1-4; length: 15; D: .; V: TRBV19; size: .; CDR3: CASSIVGANNEKLFF; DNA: TGTGCCAGTAGTATCGTCGGAGCCAATAATGAAAAACTGTTTTTT
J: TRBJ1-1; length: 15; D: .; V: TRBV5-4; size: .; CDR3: CASSRSRVMNTEAFF; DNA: TGTGCCAGCAGTCGTTCCAGGGTAATGAACACTGAAGCTTTCTTT
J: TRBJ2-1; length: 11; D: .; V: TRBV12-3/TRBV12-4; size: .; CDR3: CASSLVGKQFF; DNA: TGTGCCAGCAGTTTAGTAGGGAAGCAGTTCTTC
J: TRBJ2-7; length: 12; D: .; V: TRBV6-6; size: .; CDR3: CASSRTAYEQYF; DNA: TGTGCCAGCAGTCGGACGGCATACGAGCAGTACTTC
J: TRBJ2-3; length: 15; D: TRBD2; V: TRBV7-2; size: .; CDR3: CASSLGLAGGDTQYF; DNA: TGTGCCAGCAGCTTAGGTCTAGCGGGGGGCGATACGCAGTATTTT
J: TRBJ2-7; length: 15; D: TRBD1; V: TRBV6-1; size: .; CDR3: CASSEGPDRGYEQYF; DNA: TGTGCCAGCAGTGAAGGTCCGGACAGGGGCTACGAGCAGTACTTC
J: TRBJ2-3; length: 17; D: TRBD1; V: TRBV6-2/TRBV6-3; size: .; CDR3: CASSYGLGDRVTDTQYF; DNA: TGTGCCAGCAGTTACGGCCTCGGGGACAGGGTTACAGATACGCAGTATTTT
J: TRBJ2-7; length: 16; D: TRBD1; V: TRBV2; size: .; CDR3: CASSEGTGDSSYEQYF; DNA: TGTGCCAGCAGTGAGGGAACAGGGGACAGCTCCTACGAGCAGTACTTC
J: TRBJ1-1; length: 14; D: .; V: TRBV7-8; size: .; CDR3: CASSLDGGVTEAFF; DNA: TGTGCCAGCAGCTTAGATGGGGGGGTCACTGAAGCTTTCTTT
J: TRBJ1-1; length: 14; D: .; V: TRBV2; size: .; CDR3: CASSVTAQGTEAFF; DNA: TGTGCCAGCAGTGTTACAGCTCAAGGGACTGAAGCTTTCTTT
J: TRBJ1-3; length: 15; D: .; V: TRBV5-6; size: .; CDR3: CASSFKGGSGNTIYF; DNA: TGTGCCAGCAGCTTTAAGGGAGGCTCTGGAAACACCATATATTTT
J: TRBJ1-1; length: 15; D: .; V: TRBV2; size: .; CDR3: CASSLGGVRNTEAFF; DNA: TGTGCCAGCAGCCTCGGAGGGGTACGGAACACTGAAGCTTTCTTT
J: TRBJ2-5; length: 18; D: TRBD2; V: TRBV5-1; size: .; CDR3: CASSLGTTSGGFSETQYF; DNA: TGCGCCAGCAGCTTGGGCACGACTAGCGGGGGGTTTAGTGAGACCCAGTACTTC
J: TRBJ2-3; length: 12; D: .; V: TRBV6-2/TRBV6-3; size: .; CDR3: CASRPGRDTQYF; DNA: TGTGCCAGCCGCCCGGGGAGGGATACGCAGTATTTT
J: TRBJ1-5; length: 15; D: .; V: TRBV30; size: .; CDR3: CAWSVGLNSNQPQHF; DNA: TGTGCCTGGAGTGTGGGGCTGAATAGCAATCAGCCCCAGCATTTT
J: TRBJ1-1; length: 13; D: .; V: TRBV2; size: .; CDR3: CASSPALNTEAFF; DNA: TGTGCCAGCAGCCCGGCCCTAAACACTGAAGCTTTCTTT
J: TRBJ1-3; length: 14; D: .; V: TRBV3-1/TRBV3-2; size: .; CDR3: CASSRLSPGNTIYF; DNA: TGTGCCAGCAGCCGTCTGAGCCCGGGAAACACCATATATTTT
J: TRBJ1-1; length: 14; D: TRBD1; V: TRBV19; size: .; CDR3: CASSIGQGAIEAFF; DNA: TGTGCCAGTAGTATAGGTCAGGGGGCAATTGAAGCTTTCTTT